What follows are 9 T cell receptor beta chains derived from one specimen sequenced in a study of neurological immune-mediated disorders. TCRdb redid the calling of the 5' RACE reads with MiXCR, one entry per CDR3 protein. This repertoire shows some 60,000 distinct CDR3 sequences, roughly 3.3% found once; its top ten account for around 3.3%. Sequenced: PBMCs. The source of these receptors is a woman aged 25 to 39 with multiple sclerosis.

This clonotype was seen repeatedly, ten times or more. This sequence joins TRBV29-1 and TRBJ2-3; D might be TRBD1 (5 bases). CDR1 is SQVTM and CDR2 is ANQGSEA in the germline V gene. There are 13 residues in the CDR3. Between the trimmed V and J ends, which lost 7 bases and 3 bases, there was a span of 14 bases. CDR3 sequence reads: CSAGQGSTDTQYF. The CDR3 nucleotides read TGCAGCGCCGGCCAGGGATCGACAGATACGCAGTATTTT.

This clonotype was seen ten or more times. The chain carries TRBV7-9 and TRBJ2-7; 8 nucleotides align to TRBD1. The V gene's germline CDR1 is SEHNR and CDR2 FQNEAQ (reference sequence). After removal of 5 bases from V and 5 bases from J, the junction contained 14 bases not matched to a gene. This CDR3 is 16 amino acids long. The CDR3 DNA is TGTGCCAGCAGCCCAAGCCCCGGGACAGGCGACAACGAGCAGTACTTC. This encodes CASSPSPGTGDNEQYF.

This clonotype was observed at least ten times. The genes are TRBV10-1 and TRBJ1-1, with D hard to call. The CDR3 is 13 residues long. Trimming left V 0 bases short and J 4 bases short, with 6 bases between. In germline, CDR1 is WNHNN, CDR2 SYGVQD (reference sequence). The CDR3 protein is CASSESRGTEAFF. The CDR3 DNA follows: TGCGCCAGCAGTGAGTCAAGAGGCACTGAAGCTTTCTTT.

The J gene is TRBJ1-1, the V gene TRBV5-1; 8 bases fit TRBD1. The CDR3 covers 16 residues. The J segment lost 0 bases and the V segment lost 0 bases, leaving 4 bases of the junction unmatched. Germline CDR1 and CDR2: SGHRS and YFSETQ. The CDR3 region is CASSLGQGALNTEAFF. For the CDR3, the DNA is TGCGCCAGCAGCTTGGGGCAGGGGGCGTTGAACACTGAAGCTTTCTTT.

This clonotype showed up many times. The rearrangement uses TRBV5-1 and TRBJ2-1, with TRBD2 identical over 10 bases. V was pared by 4 bases and J by 5 bases, with 6 bases of the junction left unmatched. Germline V gene data show CDR1 as SGHRS and CDR2 as YFSETQ. The CDR3 covers 15 residues. Here the CDR3 DNA reads TGCGCCAGCAGCCCGGGGACTAGCGCCAACAATGAGCAGTTCTTC. It yields the protein CASSPGTSANNEQFF. Together with reference TRBV5-1 and TRBJ2-1, the CDR3 gives the full variable domain: KAGVTQTPRYLIKTRGQQVTLSCSPISGHRSVSWYQQTPGQGLQFLFEYFSETQRNKGNFPGRFSGRQFSNSRSEMNVSTLELGDSALYLCASSPGTSANNEQFFGPGTRLTVL.

This clonotype was counted at least ten times. V is TRBV6-6 and J is TRBJ2-2, with 9 bases that match TRBD2. The CDR3 totals 16 residues. With 7 bases clipped from V and 0 bases from J, the junction kept 6 bases outside the gene matches. Germline V gene sequence: CDR1 MNHNY, CDR2 SVGAGI (reference sequence). The CDR3 is CASKKREDSNTGELFF. CDR3 sequence (DNA): TGTGCCAGCAAAAAGCGGGAGGACTCGAACACCGGGGAGCTGTTTTTT.

The table lists this clonotype with many counts. This chain uses TRBV10-3 with TRBJ2-4; no clear D. Germline CDR1 reads ENHRY; CDR2 reads SYGVKD. This CDR3 has 14 amino acids. V lost 4 bases to trimming and J lost 0 bases, with 7 bases between them. In nucleotides, the CDR3 is TGTGCCATCAGTGCCGCCGGAGCCAAAAACATTCAGTACTTC. Translating gives CAISAAGAKNIQYF.

This clonotype was observed many times. The V gene is TRBV20-1, the J gene TRBJ1-5; no firm D call. The CDR3 has 13 residues. The V end lost 5 bases, the J end lost 4 bases, and 12 bases lay between the germline ends. The V gene's germline CDR1 is DFQATT and CDR2 SNEGSKA (reference sequence). CDR3 sequence (DNA): TGCAGTGCTGGAGCGGGGTCTAATCAGCCCCAGCATTTT. Translating gives CSAGAGSNQPQHF.

This clonotype was detected many times. This chain links TRBV5-1 with TRBJ2-1; the D gene is possibly TRBD2 (6 bases). CDR3 length: 17 residues. Germline V gene sequence: CDR1 SGHRS, CDR2 YFSETQ. Trimming stripped 1 base from V and 3 bases from J, with 17 bases between. The CDR3 sequence: CASSLTQAGPRYNEQFF. The DNA of the CDR3 is TGCGCCAGCAGCTTGACCCAAGCGGGTCCACGCTACAATGAGCAGTTCTTC.